These 20 T cell receptor beta chains came from one sample sequenced in a study of immune evolution from preneoplasia to lung adenocarcinoma. Method: immunoSEQ multiplex PCR; TCRdb's copy keeps in-frame clones and lacks some. The sample contains just over 4,000 clones, 86% of which appear only once. Sequences were obtained from FFPE minimally invasive lung adenocarcinoma tissue. These receptors were taken from a person between 65 and 79 years old with lung adenocarcinoma.

This rearrangement joins TRBV5-5 to TRBJ2-2, with 7 bases aligning to TRBD1. Germline V lookup: CDR1 SGHKS, CDR2 YYEKEE (reference sequence). The V segment lost 5 bases and the J segment 4 bases; nucleotides outside the gene matches: 8. The CDR3 has 15 residues. The CDR3 protein is CASSSPDRSTGELFF. As DNA, the CDR3 is TGTGCCAGCAGTTCGCCGGACAGGAGCACCGGGGAGCTGTTTTTT.

The chain couples TRBV10-3 to TRBJ2-7, with 11 bases matching TRBD2. V was clipped by 6 bases and J by 3 bases; unmatched bases: 4. CDR3 length: 14 residues. The germline V gene has CDR1 ENHRY and CDR2 SYGVKD. The CDR3 loop is CAIRGLAANYEQYF. The CDR3 DNA is TGTGCCATCAGGGGACTAGCGGCAAACTACGAGCAGTACTTC.

This clone occurred a few times. The rearrangement joins TRBV7-2 to TRBJ2-7; 9 nucleotides match TRBD2. Trimming took 8 bases from V and 6 from J; bases not matched to a gene: 5. CDR1 SGHTA and CDR2 FQGNSA come from the germline V gene. This CDR3 spans 12 amino acids. The CDR3 DNA reads as TGTGCCAGCGCTGGACTAGCGTCCGAGCAGTACTTC. Its translation is CASAGLASEQYF.

The gene calls are TRBV18 and TRBJ1-1, with D hard to call. Germline V gene sequence: CDR1 KGHSH, CDR2 LQKENI. This CDR3 region has 15 residues. V was trimmed by 1 base and J by 1 base, leaving 10 bases between them. The CDR3 DNA follows: TGTGCCAGCTCACCACGGGTAATCGGGAACACTGAAGCTTTCTTT. Residues: CASSPRVIGNTEAFF.

V is TRBV19 and J is TRBJ1-3, with D possibly matching TRBD1 (5 bases). With 3 bases removed from V and 8 bases from J, the gap between germline ends came to 14 bases. The CDR3 is made up of 14 amino acids. The germline CDR1 and CDR2 sequences are LNHDA and SQIVND (reference sequence). CDR3 region: CASSIYRSADTIYF. As DNA, the CDR3 is TGTGCCAGTAGTATTTACAGGTCCGCAGACACCATATATTTT.

The V gene is TRBV28, the J gene TRBJ2-4, with D perhaps being TRBD1 or TRBD2 (6 bases each). This CDR3 contains 14 residues. The germline gives CDR1 MDHEN, CDR2 SYDVKM. V lost 10 bases to trimming and J lost 3 bases, with 16 bases between them. CDR3 residues: CAIGGGEGKNIQYF. Written as DNA, the CDR3 is TGTGCCATTGGAGGGGGAGAGGGCAAAAACATTCAGTACTTC.

This chain uses TRBV19 with TRBJ2-6; D is possibly TRBD1 or TRBD2 (5 bases each). The germline CDR1 and CDR2 sequences are LNHDA and SQIVND (reference sequence). CDR3 length: 18 residues. V lost 6 bases, J lost 0 bases, and 18 bases lay in between. CDR3 sequence: CASSTRGRSSSGANVLTF. The CDR3 DNA is TGTGCCAGTAGCACCCGGGGCAGGTCAAGCTCTGGGGCCAACGTCCTGACTTTC.

This chain joins TRBV19 and TRBJ1-5, with D unresolved. This CDR3 is built from 15 residues. Deletions cut 0 bases from V and 7 bases from J, with 13 bases between. Germline V gene lookup returns CDR1 LNHDA and CDR2 SQIVND (reference sequence). CDR3: CASSIERRANQPQHF. For the CDR3, the DNA is TGTGCCAGTAGTATAGAAAGGAGGGCAAACCAGCCCCAGCATTTT.

The chain uses TRBV20-1 and TRBJ1-1; TRBD1 is a possible D gene (5 bases). Between the trimmed V and J ends, which lost 5 bases and 1 base, there was a span of 5 bases. The CDR3 is 11 residues long. Germline V gene sequence: CDR1 DFQATT, CDR2 SNEGSKA (reference sequence). The CDR3 region is CSADRNTEAFF. The CDR3 DNA is TGCAGTGCTGACAGGAACACTGAAGCTTTCTTT.

This clone turned up a few times. The chain has TRBV7-9 and TRBJ1-5; 7 nucleotides line up with TRBD1. The V segment lost 3 bases and the J segment 0 bases; nucleotides outside the gene matches: 2. Germline loops: CDR1 SEHNR, CDR2 FQNEAQ (reference sequence). The CDR3 length is 15 residues. This CDR3 reads CASSLSGGSNQPQHF. CDR3 in DNA: TGTGCCAGCAGCTTGTCAGGGGGTAGCAATCAGCCCCAGCATTTT.

This rearrangement joins TRBV7-9 to TRBJ2-3; maybe TRBD2 (5 bases). This CDR3 contains 11 residues. The V gene's germline CDR1 is SEHNR and CDR2 FQNEAQ (reference sequence). The V end was cut by 5 bases, the J end by 10 bases, with 10 bases between. The CDR3 reads CASSPKEAQYF. The CDR3 coding sequence is TGTGCCAGCAGCCCCAAGGAGGCGCAGTATTTT.

This chain connects TRBV5-1 to TRBJ2-7; D perhaps matches TRBD2 (6 bases). The germline CDR1 and CDR2 sequences are SGHRS and YFSETQ. The V end lost 4 bases, the J end lost 2 bases, and 13 bases lay between the germline ends. The CDR3 has 14 residues. CDR3 nucleotide sequence: TGCGCCAGCAGCAGTAGCGGAGCTCCCTACGAGCAGTACTTC. Amino acid sequence: CASSSSGAPYEQYF.

The chain links TRBV5-6 to TRBJ2-5; 7 nucleotides match TRBD2. The CDR3 is 13 amino acids. CDR1 SGHDT and CDR2 YYEEEE come from the germline V gene. The J segment lost 7 bases and the V segment lost 7 bases, leaving 10 bases of the junction unmatched. The CDR3 coding sequence is TGTGCCAGCTATACAACGGGAGGAGGGACCCAGTACTTC. Translated, it gives CASYTTGGGTQYF.

This clone has just a few counts. The genes are TRBV6-4 and TRBJ2-2, with D uncertain. Germline V lookup: CDR1 MRHNA, CDR2 SNTAGT. The CDR3 consists of 14 residues. V was trimmed by 0 bases and J by 5 bases, leaving 7 bases between them. CDR3 protein: CASSDSIETGELFF. The CDR3 nucleotides read TGTGCCAGCAGTGACTCGATAGAGACCGGGGAGCTGTTTTTT.

This chain links TRBV2 with TRBJ1-2; TRBD1 aligns across 10 bases. The junction had 23 bases not matched to a gene; V was cut back by 2 bases and J by 14 bases. The CDR3 spans 18 residues. Germline CDR1 and CDR2: SNHLY and FYNNEI. Written as DNA, the CDR3 is TGTGCCAGCAGTGAACCCCTTTTGAGGTACGACCGGGGACAGGGGAAAACCTTC. Amino acid sequence: CASSEPLLRYDRGQGKTF.

This chain joins TRBV5-5 and TRBJ2-7; 7 bases map to TRBD1. The V and J ends lost 4 bases and 2 bases, in that order; junction bases with no gene match: 6. This CDR3 region has 14 residues. Per germline, CDR1 SGHKS and CDR2 YYEKEE (reference sequence). DNA of the CDR3: TGTGCCAGCAGCGTGACAGGGAAAGCCTACGAGCAGTACTTC. Its protein product is CASSVTGKAYEQYF.

V is TRBV6-4 and J is TRBJ2-2; possibly TRBD2 for D (5 bases). Trimming cost V 7 bases and J 4 bases, with 10 bases left between them. This CDR3 spans 13 amino acids. Looked up from germline, CDR1 is MRHNA and CDR2 is SNTAGT. The CDR3 DNA reads TGTGCCAGCAATAAAGCGGTCACCGGGGAGCTGTTTTTT. Protein: CASNKAVTGELFF.

This chain connects TRBV5-6 to TRBJ1-1; 8 bases align to TRBD1. The V and J ends lost 4 bases and 5 bases, in that order; junction bases with no gene match: 13. CDR3 length: 16 amino acids. From germline, CDR1 is SGHDT and CDR2 YYEEEE. This CDR3 reads CASSHLTGGIGTEAFF. Here the CDR3 DNA reads TGTGCCAGCAGCCATCTTACAGGGGGAATAGGGACTGAAGCTTTCTTT. The full variable domain, its missing parts supplied by reference TRBV5-6 and TRBJ1-1, is DAGVTQSPTHLIKTRGQQVTLRCSPKSGHDTVSWYQQALGQGPQFIFQYYEEEERQRGNFPDRFSGHQFPNYSSELNVNALLLGDSALYLCASSHLTGGIGTEAFFGQGTRLTVV.

In its sample, this clone was seen a few times. The same CDR3 also results from other DNA sequences found in this sample. The chain has TRBV10-2 and TRBJ1-5; weak D call: TRBD1 (5 bases). From germline, CDR1 is WSHSY and CDR2 SAAADI. This CDR3 is built from 13 residues. Trimming left V 3 bases short and J 3 bases short, with 6 bases between. This CDR3 reads CASSDGANQPQHF. The CDR3 DNA follows: TGCGCCAGCAGTGACGGGGCCAATCAGCCCCAGCATTTT.

The J gene is TRBJ2-1, the V gene TRBV10-2; 8 bases fit TRBD2. CDR3 size: 16 residues. CDR1 is WSHSY, CDR2 SAAADI, per germline. With V trimmed by 5 bases and J by 3 bases, 9 bases remained unmatched. This CDR3 is CASSPPSGGLYNEQFF. CDR3 DNA sequence: TGCGCCAGCAGTCCACCAAGCGGGGGTCTCTACAATGAGCAGTTCTTC.